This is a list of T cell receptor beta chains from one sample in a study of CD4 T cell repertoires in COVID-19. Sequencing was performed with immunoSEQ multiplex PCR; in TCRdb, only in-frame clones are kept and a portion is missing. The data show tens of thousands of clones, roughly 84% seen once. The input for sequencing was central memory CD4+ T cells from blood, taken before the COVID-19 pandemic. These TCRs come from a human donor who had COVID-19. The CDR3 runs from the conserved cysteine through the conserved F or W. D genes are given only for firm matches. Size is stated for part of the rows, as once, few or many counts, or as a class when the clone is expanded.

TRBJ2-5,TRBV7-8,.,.,CASSSYLDRTSQETQYF,TGTGCCAGCAGCTCTTACTTAGACAGGACCAGCCAAGAGACCCAGTACTTC
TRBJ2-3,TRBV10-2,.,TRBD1,CASSGRTGADTQYF,TGCGCCAGCAGTGGTCGGACAGGGGCAGATACGCAGTATTTT
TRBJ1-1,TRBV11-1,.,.,CASSFRTATFEAFF,TGTGCCAGCAGCTTTAGGACAGCTACTTTTGAAGCTTTCTTT
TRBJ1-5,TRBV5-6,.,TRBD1,CASSGRTGGDGQPQHF,TGTGCCAGCAGCGGCCGGACAGGGGGCGATGGTCAGCCCCAGCATTTT
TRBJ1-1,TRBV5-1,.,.,CASSLSYSGDTEAFF,TGCGCCAGCAGCTTGTCGTACTCCGGGGACACTGAAGCTTTCTTT
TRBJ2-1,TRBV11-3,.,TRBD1,CASSLGRWDRGHNEQFF,TGTGCCAGCAGCTTAGGTCGTTGGGACAGGGGGCACAATGAGCAGTTCTTC
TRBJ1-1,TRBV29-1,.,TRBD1,CSGRTGAGTEAFF,TGCAGCGGGAGGACAGGCGCTGGTACTGAAGCTTTCTTT
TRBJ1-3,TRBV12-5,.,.,CASGLAREGISGNTIYF,TGTGCTAGTGGTTTGGCCCGGGAAGGGATCTCTGGAAACACCATATATTTT
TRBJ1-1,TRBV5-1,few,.,CASSLRQGNTEAFF,TGCGCCAGCAGCTTGAGGCAGGGGAACACTGAAGCTTTCTTT
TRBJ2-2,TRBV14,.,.,CASSQVLGLSTGELFF,TGTGCCAGCAGCCAAGTTCTGGGCTTAAGCACCGGGGAGCTGTTTTTT
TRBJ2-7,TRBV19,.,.,CASSPGETYEQYF,TGTGCCAGTAGTCCGGGAGAGACCTACGAGCAGTACTTC
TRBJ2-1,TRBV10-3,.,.,CAISELNEQFF,TGTGCCATCAGTGAGCTCAATGAGCAGTTCTTC
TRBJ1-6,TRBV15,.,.,CATSRASAGSPLHF,TGTGCCACCAGCAGGGCGTCGGCAGGGTCACCCCTCCACTTT
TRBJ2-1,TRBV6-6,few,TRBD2,CASSSRGDYNEQFF,TGTGCCAGCAGTTCCCGGGGGGATTACAATGAGCAGTTCTTC
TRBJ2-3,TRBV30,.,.,CAWSGHEDTQYF,TGTGCCTGGAGCGGACACGAGGATACGCAGTATTTT
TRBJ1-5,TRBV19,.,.,CASSIGGGSNQPQHF,TGTGCCAGTAGTATAGGGGGGGGTAGCAATCAGCCCCAGCATTTT
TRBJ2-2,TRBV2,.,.,CASSERGGASTGELFF,TGTGCCAGCAGTGAAAGAGGGGGGGCCAGCACCGGGGAGCTGTTTTTT
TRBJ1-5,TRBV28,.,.,CASRRGDIYNQPQHF,TGTGCCAGCAGAAGAGGGGACATTTACAATCAGCCCCAGCATTTT
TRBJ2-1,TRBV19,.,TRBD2,CASSIPTSGGREQFF,TGTGCCAGTAGTATCCCAACTAGCGGGGGCCGTGAGCAGTTCTTC
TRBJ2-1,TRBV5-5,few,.,CASSSEGYSYNEQFF,TGTGCCAGCAGCTCCGAGGGCTACTCCTACAATGAGCAGTTCTTC
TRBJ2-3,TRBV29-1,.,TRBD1,CRRSGDRCTQRFTDTQYF,TGCCGGCGATCAGGGGACAGGTGCACTCAGCGGTTCACAGATACGCAGTATTTT
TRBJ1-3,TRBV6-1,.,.,CASSESSGSGNTIYF,TGTGCCAGCAGTGAATCTTCGGGGAGTGGAAACACCATATATTTT
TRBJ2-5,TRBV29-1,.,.,CSGTSPGLETQYF,TGCAGCGGCACGTCTCCGGGACTAGAGACCCAGTACTTC
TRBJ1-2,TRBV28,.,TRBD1,CASSLLPGQGVGYTF,TGTGCCAGCAGCCTTCTTCCAGGACAGGGGGTCGGCTACACCTTC
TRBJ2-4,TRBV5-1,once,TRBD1,CASSDGQGGAKNIQYF,TGCGCCAGCAGCGATGGACAGGGGGGGGCCAAAAACATTCAGTACTTC
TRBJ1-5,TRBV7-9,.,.,CASSLNAQGPQHF,TGTGCCAGCAGCTTAAACGCTCAGGGGCCCCAGCATTTT
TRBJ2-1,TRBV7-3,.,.,CASSLNSYNEQFF,TGTGCCAGCAGCTTAAATAGCTACAATGAGCAGTTCTTC
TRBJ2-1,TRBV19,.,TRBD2,CASSTGQGAAKLAGGRVVF,TGTGCCAGTAGTACAGGACAGGGGGCTGCTAAACTAGCGGGAGGGCGCGTCGTCTTC
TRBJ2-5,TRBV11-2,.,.,CASSQLGQTQYF,TGTGCCAGCAGCCAGTTGGGGCAGACCCAGTACTTC
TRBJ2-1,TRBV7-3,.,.,CASSLTLGGYNEQFF,TGTGCCAGCAGCTTAACATTGGGGGGATACAATGAGCAGTTCTTC
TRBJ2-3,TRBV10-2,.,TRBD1,CASRRGPGDTQYF,TGCGCCAGCAGGAGGGGGCCCGGAGATACGCAGTATTTT
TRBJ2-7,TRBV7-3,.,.,CASSLKIVGRGACHPHYEQYF,TGTGCCAGCAGCTTAAAAATTGTAGGCAGGGGCGCATGTCACCCCCACTACGAGCAGTACTTC
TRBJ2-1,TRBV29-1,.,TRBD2,CSVLGWGGSSYNEQFF,TGCAGCGTTTTGGGTTGGGGAGGGAGCTCCTACAATGAGCAGTTCTTC
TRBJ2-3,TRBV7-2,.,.,CASSLGVPTQYF,TGTGCCAGCAGCTTAGGAGTTCCGACGCAGTATTTT
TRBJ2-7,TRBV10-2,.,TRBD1,CASSDRGPYEQYF,TGCGCCAGCAGTGATAGGGGGCCCTACGAGCAGTACTTC
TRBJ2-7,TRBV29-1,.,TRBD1,CSVARTGSYEQYF,TGCAGCGTTGCCCGGACAGGGTCCTACGAGCAGTACTTC
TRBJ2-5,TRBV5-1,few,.,CASSLGSVGETQYF,TGCGCCAGCAGCTTGGGGAGCGTGGGAGAGACCCAGTACTTC
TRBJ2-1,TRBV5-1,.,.,CASSLGTAAYNEQFF,TGCGCCAGCAGCTTGGGGACAGCGGCTTACAATGAGCAGTTCTTC
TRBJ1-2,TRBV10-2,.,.,CASSLGTSLGYTF,TGCGCCAGCAGCCTAGGGACAAGTCTGGGCTACACCTTC
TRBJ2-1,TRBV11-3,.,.,CASSLDSSHEQFF,TGTGCCAGCAGCTTAGATTCGTCCCATGAGCAGTTCTTC
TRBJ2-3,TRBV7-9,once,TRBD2,CASSLGLAGDTQYF,TGTGCCAGCAGCTTAGGACTAGCGGGAGATACGCAGTATTTT
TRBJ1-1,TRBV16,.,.,CASSQSSIPTEAFF,TGTGCCAGCAGCCAATCGAGCATCCCCACTGAAGCTTTCTTT
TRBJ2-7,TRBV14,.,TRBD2,CASSQNIGRGGSHEQYF,TGTGCCAGCAGCCAAAACATAGGGAGGGGCGGAAGCCACGAGCAGTACTTC
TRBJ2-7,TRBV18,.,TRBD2,CASSPGGGDPYEQYF,TGTGCCAGCTCACCAGGGGGAGGGGACCCCTACGAGCAGTACTTC
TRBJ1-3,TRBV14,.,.,CASSQELTGSGNTIYF,TGTGCCAGCAGCCAAGAGCTAACGGGCTCTGGAAACACCATATATTTT
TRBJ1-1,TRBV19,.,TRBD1,CASSIGTADRGTEAFF,TGTGCCAGTAGTATAGGTACGGCTGACAGGGGCACTGAAGCTTTCTTT
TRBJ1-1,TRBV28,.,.,CASGEQGQAFF,TGTGCCAGCGGCGAACAGGGACAAGCTTTCTTT
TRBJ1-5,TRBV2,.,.,CASSDRLSNQPQHF,TGTGCCAGCAGTGACAGGCTTAGCAATCAGCCCCAGCATTTT
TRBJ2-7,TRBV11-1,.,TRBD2,CASSLGTSGYEQYF,TGTGCCAGCAGCCTGGGGACTAGCGGCTACGAGCAGTACTTC
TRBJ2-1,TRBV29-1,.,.,CSAAPGSSYNEQFF,TGCAGCGCCGCTCCGGGGAGCTCCTACAATGAGCAGTTCTTC
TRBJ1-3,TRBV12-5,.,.,CASGLGQYGNTIYF,TGTGCTAGTGGTTTGGGACAGTATGGAAACACCATATATTTT
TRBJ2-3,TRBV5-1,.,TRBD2,CASSRAGDHTDTQYF,TGCGCCAGCAGCCGAGCGGGGGACCACACAGATACGCAGTATTTT
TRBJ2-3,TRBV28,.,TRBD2,CASSGLAGGGRYTDTQYF,TGTGCCAGCAGCGGACTAGCGGGAGGTGGTCGGTACACAGATACGCAGTATTTT
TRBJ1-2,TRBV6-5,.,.,CASSLDRMYGYTF,TGTGCCAGCAGCCTTGACAGGATGTATGGCTACACCTTC
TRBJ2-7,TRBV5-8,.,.,CASSRTGLEQYF,TGTGCCAGCAGCCGAACAGGGCTCGAGCAGTACTTC
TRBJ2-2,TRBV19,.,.,CATMGVASAAGELFF,TGTGCCACCATGGGTGTTGCTAGTGCGGCCGGGGAGCTGTTTTTT